The 20 T cell receptor beta chains below all came from one sample that was sequenced in a study of blood T cell repertoires in COVID-19. The data were produced by immunoSEQ multiplex PCR, yet TCRdb's version contains in-frame clones alone and is incomplete. The table has some 100,000 clones, around 87% seen once. Sequencing used peripheral blood. These receptor sequences come from a woman aged 25 to 39 with acute or convalescent COVID-19.

J is TRBJ1-1 and V is TRBV7-9; no definite D call. Germline loops: CDR1 SEHNR, CDR2 FQNEAQ (reference sequence). The CDR3 covers 13 residues. Trimming cost V 7 bases and J 1 base, with 10 bases left between them. In DNA, the CDR3 is TGTGCCAGCAACCCTCCAGGGAACACTGAAGCTTTCTTT. It yields the protein CASNPPGNTEAFF.

The CDR3 loop reads CASRSTGSNQPQHF. CDR3 coding DNA: TGTGCCAGCAGGTCGACAGGGAGCAATCAGCCCCAGCATTTT. The J gene is TRBJ1-5, the V gene TRBV6-5; 7 nucleotides match TRBD1. Germline V CDR1 and CDR2: MNHEY, SVGAGI. After removal of 6 bases from V and 1 base from J, the junction contained 3 bases not matched to a gene. This CDR3 has 14 amino acids.

This clone was counted a single time. The chain uses TRBV6-4 and TRBJ2-3, with D perhaps TRBD1 (5 bases). V dropped 0 bases and J dropped 5 bases, with 12 bases sitting between them. Per germline, CDR1 MRHNA and CDR2 SNTAGT. The CDR3 is made up of 15 amino acids. The CDR3 sequence is CASSDSGRAEDTQYF. The CDR3 nucleotides read TGTGCCAGCAGTGACTCGGGCAGGGCTGAAGATACGCAGTATTTT.

The chain employs TRBV18 and TRBJ1-5, with D possibly TRBD1 on 5 matching bases. Trimming removed 4 bases from V and 1 base from J, with 11 bases in between. This CDR3 spans 15 amino acids. Germline CDR1 reads KGHSH; CDR2 reads LQKENI. The CDR3 spells CASSLWGDSNQPQHF. Here the CDR3 DNA reads TGTGCCAGCTCACTATGGGGGGACAGCAATCAGCCCCAGCATTTT.

The chain combines TRBV28 with TRBJ1-2; TRBD1 is a possible D gene (6 bases). The CDR3 runs to 14 residues. CDR1 and CDR2 from the germline V gene are MDHEN and SYDVKM. V lost 11 bases to trimming and J lost 7 bases, with 23 bases between them. CDR3 region: CAAARVPTGFGYTF. DNA of the CDR3: TGTGCCGCCGCCAGAGTTCCCACAGGGTTTGGCTACACCTTC.

The chain combines TRBV5-4 with TRBJ2-1; the match to TRBD2 covers 15 bases. Germline loops: CDR1 SGHNT, CDR2 YYREEE (reference sequence). V was pared by 4 bases and J by 7 bases, with 6 bases of the junction left unmatched. This CDR3 contains 16 residues. The DNA for the CDR3 is TGTGCCAGCAGCCTAGGACTAGCGGGGGGGCTGAATGAGCAGTTCTTC. Residues: CASSLGLAGGLNEQFF.

CDR3 bases: TGTGCCAGCAGTACCCCACAGGGGAGGACTGAAGCTTTCTTT. Encoded protein: CASSTPQGRTEAFF. The chain is built from TRBV28 and TRBJ1-1; 7 positions match TRBD1. The CDR3 is 14 residues long. The trim removed 5 bases at V and 5 bases at J, leaving 8 bases unmatched. Germline CDR1 reads MDHEN; CDR2 reads SYDVKM. Drawing the rest from reference TRBV28 and TRBJ1-1, the complete variable domain is DVKVTQSSRYLVKRTGEKVFLECVQDMDHENMFWYRQDPGLGLRLIYFSYDVKMKEKGDIPEGYSVSREKKERFSLILESASTNQTSMYLCASSTPQGRTEAFFGQGTRLTVV.

The DNA for the CDR3 is TGCGCCAGCAGCCAAGTGAAAGTCCCGGGACAGTACAATGAGCAGTTCTTC. It translates to CASSQVKVPGQYNEQFF. The chain combines TRBV4-1 with TRBJ2-1; 7 bases agree with TRBD1. V dropped 1 base and J dropped 4; count of bases not matched to a gene: 10. Germline CDR1 MGHRA, CDR2 YSYEKL. This CDR3 spans 17 amino acids.

V and J are TRBV29-1 and TRBJ1-1; a weak D match, TRBD1 (5 bases). CDR1 SQVTM and CDR2 ANQGSEA come from the germline V gene. V lost 6 bases and J 0 bases, leaving 11 bases between the germline ends. The CDR3 sequence is 13 residues long. CDR3 region: CSVCDSMNTEAFF. The CDR3 bases are TGCAGCGTATGTGACAGTATGAACACTGAAGCTTTCTTT. The entire variable domain, with the rest obtained from reference TRBV29-1 and TRBJ1-1, is as follows: SAVISQKPSRDICQRGTSLTIQCQVDSQVTMMFWYRQQPGQSLTLIATANQGSEATYESGFVIDKFPISRPNLTFSTLTVSNMSPEDSSIYLCSVCDSMNTEAFFGQGTRLTVV.

Written as DNA, the CDR3 is TGTGCCAGCAGTTTGGGGCTAGCGGTGGGGACAGATACGCAGTATTTT. It specifies CASSLGLAVGTDTQYF. This rearrangement joins TRBV28 to TRBJ2-3, with 7 positions matching TRBD2. Unmatched junction bases numbered 9, after V lost 3 bases and J lost 3 bases. This CDR3 spans 16 amino acids. Germline V CDR1 and CDR2: MDHEN, SYDVKM.

The chain is built from TRBV12-3 or TRBV12-4 and TRBJ2-7, with no clear D. Trimming removed 3 bases at V and 2 bases at J, with 8 bases between. The CDR3 contains 13 residues. The CDR3 reads CASSFANTYEQYF. CDR3 nucleotide sequence: TGTGCCAGCAGTTTCGCCAACACCTACGAGCAGTACTTC.

This chain uses TRBV5-1 with TRBJ2-7, with D perhaps TRBD1 (6 bases). Trimming stripped 0 bases from V and 4 bases from J, with 11 bases between. Germline V gene lookup returns CDR1 SGHRS and CDR2 YFSETQ. The CDR3 is 14 residues long. In DNA form, the CDR3 reads TGCGCCAGCAGCTTGGAAGACAGGAGTTACGAGCAGTACTTC. As protein: CASSLEDRSYEQYF.

V usage is TRBV6-2 or TRBV6-3 and J usage is TRBJ1-2; D is possibly TRBD1 (6 bases). CDR1 is MNHEY and CDR2 is SVGEGT in the germline V gene. This CDR3 is built from 14 residues. The V gene lost 0 bases and the J gene lost 4 bases, with 9 bases spanning the gap. CDR3 DNA sequence: TGTGCCAGCAGTTACTCAACAGGGCTCTATGGCTACACCTTC. It yields the protein CASSYSTGLYGYTF.

In its sample, this clone was seen a few times. The chain couples TRBV4-2 to TRBJ2-1; TRBD1 aligns across 8 bases. Trimming at V came to 6 bases and at J to 6 bases, leaving 10 bases not matched to a gene. This CDR3 is 15 amino acids long. Germline CDR1 LGHNA, CDR2 YNFKEQ. Here the CDR3 reads CASRQSGTGGNEQFF. DNA for the CDR3: TGTGCCAGCAGACAATCGGGGACAGGAGGCAATGAGCAGTTCTTC.

The chain is built from TRBV5-1 and TRBJ1-2; possible D gene TRBD1, 5 bases. V gave up 4 bases and J gave up 4 bases, with 14 bases separating them. Germline values: CDR1 SGHRS, CDR2 YFSETQ. The CDR3 extends over 14 amino acids. The CDR3 nucleotides are TGCGCCAGCAGCCCTATGGACAACTTCTATGGCTACACCTTC. It codes for CASSPMDNFYGYTF. Variable domain in full (rest from reference TRBV5-1 and TRBJ1-2): KAGVTQTPRYLIKTRGQQVTLSCSPISGHRSVSWYQQTPGQGLQFLFEYFSETQRNKGNFPGRFSGRQFSNSRSEMNVSTLELGDSALYLCASSPMDNFYGYTFGSGTRLTVV.

The V call is TRBV28, the J call TRBJ1-1, with a tentative D call TRBD1 (5 bases). Trimming took 5 bases from V and 0 from J, leaving 13 bases between them. CDR1 is MDHEN and CDR2 is SYDVKM in the germline V gene. CDR3 length: 15 amino acids. Here the CDR3 reads CASSPRRGLNTEAFF. CDR3 sequence (DNA): TGTGCCAGCAGTCCACGGAGGGGATTGAACACTGAAGCTTTCTTT.

This chain joins TRBV30 and TRBJ2-7; possible D gene TRBD2, 6 bases. The CDR3 length is 13 residues. Trimming pared 7 bases from V and 7 bases from J, leaving 20 bases between. Germline V CDR1 and CDR2: GTSNPN, SVGIG (reference sequence). For the CDR3, the DNA is TGTGCCTCGAACTTAGTGGGAGGAGGAGAGCAGTACTTC. This sequence encodes CASNLVGGGEQYF.

The chain has TRBV28 and TRBJ2-5; tentative D call: TRBD1 (5 bases). Germline CDR1 is MDHEN and CDR2 is SYDVKM. CDR3 length: 14 amino acids. Trimming pared 2 bases from V and 4 bases from J, leaving 11 bases between. The CDR3 reads CASSLPRAGETQYF. CDR3 in DNA: TGTGCCAGCAGTTTACCCAGGGCCGGAGAGACCCAGTACTTC.

This sequence joins TRBV2 and TRBJ1-2, with 11 bases aligning to TRBD1. CDR1 and CDR2 from the germline V gene are SNHLY and FYNNEI. The CDR3 spans 15 residues. The V and J ends lost 7 bases and 4 bases, in that order; junction bases with no gene match: 8. The CDR3 nucleotides read TGTGCCAGCAACCCAGGACAGGGGGCCGTCTATGGCTACACCTTC. This codes for CASNPGQGAVYGYTF.

This CDR3 is CASSRGDSPLHF. The CDR3 DNA reads as TGTGCCAGCTCCCGGGGGGATTCACCCCTCCACTTT. The rearrangement uses TRBV7-9 and TRBJ1-6; D possibly corresponds to TRBD1 (5 bases). The germline CDR1 and CDR2 sequences are SEHNR and FQNEAQ (reference sequence). Trimming took 8 bases from V and 8 from J, leaving 10 bases between them. The CDR3 contains 12 residues.